The rows below give T cell receptor beta chains drawn from one sample of a study of T cells in localized non-small cell lung cancer. Profiled with immunoSEQ multiplex PCR; TCRdb holds only in-frame clones, not every one. The data hold about 52,000 clones, with 85% to 90% observed a single time. The source was PBMCs, collected before any cancer treatment. Receptors were obtained from a female donor with stage II lung adenocarcinoma. The CDR3 runs from the conserved cysteine through the conserved F or W. A D gene is named only where the DNA matches it firmly. Only part of the rows carry a size: once, few, many, or a class if the clone is expanded.

d_call,v_call,j_call,clone_size,cdr3_aa,cdr3_nt
-,TRBV7-2,TRBJ1-6,once,CASSTSGTIISNSPLHF,TGTGCCAGCAGCACCTCCGGGACCATAATCTCGAATTCACCCCTCCACTTT
-,TRBV27,TRBJ1-2,-,CASPREGGGYTF,TGTGCCAGCCCGCGGGAAGGGGGTGGCTACACCTTC
-,TRBV7-3,TRBJ2-2,-,CASSLGQGTGELFF,TGTGCCAGCAGCTTAGGGCAGGGCACCGGGGAGCTGTTTTTT
-,TRBV30,TRBJ1-1,-,CAYSRTNTEAFF,TGTGCCTACTCCAGGACGAACACTGAAGCTTTCTTT
-,TRBV19,TRBJ1-3,few,CASSIIVGEKRNTIYF,TGTGCCAGTAGTATAATTGTCGGCGAAAAGCGAAACACCATATATTTT
-,TRBV29-1,TRBJ1-1,-,CSVQFDTEAFF,TGCAGCGTCCAGTTTGACACTGAAGCTTTCTTT
TRBD2,TRBV29-1,TRBJ2-5,-,CSVDGLAGKYQETQYF,TGCAGCGTTGACGGACTAGCGGGGAAGTACCAAGAGACCCAGTACTTC
-,TRBV9,TRBJ1-1,once,CASSVEGLLNTEAFF,TGTGCCAGCAGCGTAGAGGGATTACTCAACACTGAAGCTTTCTTT
-,TRBV5-1,TRBJ1-1,-,CASSLAGRGAWEAFF,TGCGCCAGCAGCTTGGCCGGGCGGGGGGCCTGGGAAGCTTTCTTT
TRBD1,TRBV28,TRBJ2-3,-,CASKKGGRGPDTQYF,TGTGCCAGCAAAAAAGGAGGCAGGGGGCCAGATACGCAGTATTTT
TRBD1,TRBV6-1,TRBJ1-5,-,CASSEADGTGNQPQHF,TGTGCCAGCAGTGAAGCGGACGGGACAGGCAATCAGCCCCAGCATTTT
TRBD2,TRBV9,TRBJ2-2,-,CASSAGTSGTGELFF,TGTGCCAGCAGCGCCGGGACTAGCGGAACCGGGGAGCTGTTTTTT
-,TRBV18,TRBJ2-5,-,CASSPPSLQETQYF,TGTGCCAGCTCACCACCATCTCTCCAAGAGACCCAGTACTTC
-,TRBV27,TRBJ1-1,-,CASSLRGEITEAFF,TGTGCCAGCAGTTTAAGGGGGGAAATCACTGAAGCTTTCTTT
-,TRBV7-9,TRBJ1-2,-,CASSSLGDLAGYTF,TGTGCCAGCAGCTCCCTCGGGGATTTGGCTGGCTACACCTTC
-,TRBV19,TRBJ1-5,-,CASSIQGWQNQPQHF,TGTGCCAGTAGTATTCAGGGGTGGCAAAATCAGCCCCAGCATTTT
TRBD1,TRBV5-1,TRBJ2-7,-,CASSKGQGSFGEQYF,TGCGCCAGCAGCAAGGGACAGGGAAGTTTTGGCGAGCAGTACTTC
-,TRBV23-1,TRBJ2-1,-,CASRSGSSSYNEQFF,TGCGCCAGCAGAAGCGGGTCCAGCTCCTACAATGAGCAGTTCTTC
-,TRBV19,TRBJ1-2,-,CASSPSSRGSGYTF,TGTGCCAGTAGCCCTTCGTCAAGAGGGTCTGGCTACACCTTC
-,TRBV4-1,TRBJ2-1,-,CASSQDGGGGDSYNEQFF,TGCGCCAGCAGCCAAGATGGAGGAGGAGGAGACTCCTACAATGAGCAGTTCTTC
TRBD1,TRBV27,TRBJ2-7,once,CASSTDPGQRYF,TGTGCCAGCAGTACCGACCCGGGACAGCGGTACTTC
-,TRBV5-4,TRBJ2-5,-,CASSLGPGGETQYF,TGTGCCAGCAGCTTGGGGCCGGGCGGAGAGACCCAGTACTTC
-,TRBV11-2,TRBJ2-2,-,CASSFRGSTGELFF,TGTGCCAGCAGCTTCCGGGGGTCCACCGGGGAGCTGTTTTTT
-,TRBV6-1,TRBJ1-4,-,CASSPAFGGDEKLFF,TGTGCCAGCAGTCCGGCTTTTGGAGGGGATGAAAAACTGTTTTTT
-,TRBV10-3,TRBJ1-4,-,CAISESLGEKLFF,TGTGCCATCAGTGAGTCGTTAGGTGAAAAACTGTTTTTT
-,TRBV7-9,TRBJ2-3,-,CASSLVRGVTDTQYF,TGTGCCAGCAGCTTGGTTAGAGGGGTCACAGATACGCAGTATTTT
-,TRBV7-6,TRBJ1-2,once,CASSPQRGRDYGYTF,TGTGCCAGCAGCCCCCAGCGGGGAAGGGACTATGGCTACACCTTC
-,TRBV6-6,TRBJ1-1,-,CAIGHGEAFF,TGTGCCATCGGGCATGGTGAAGCTTTCTTT
TRBD2,TRBV11-2,TRBJ2-3,-,CASSWIAGPSTDTQYF,TGTGCCAGCAGCTGGATAGCGGGCCCTAGCACAGATACGCAGTATTTT
TRBD1,TRBV11-1,TRBJ2-2,-,CASSSLPQGALTGELFF,TGTGCCAGCAGCTCCCTCCCACAGGGGGCGCTAACCGGGGAGCTGTTTTTT
-,TRBV18,TRBJ1-1,-,CASSTGTDTEAFF,TGTGCCAGCTCAACAGGTACAGACACTGAAGCTTTCTTT
-,TRBV6-5,TRBJ2-2,-,CASSRGREGTGELFF,TGTGCCAGCAGCCGGGGGCGGGAAGGCACCGGGGAGCTGTTTTTT
-,TRBV5-4,TRBJ2-5,-,CASSLDRLGETQYF,TGTGCCAGCAGCTTGGACAGGCTTGGGGAGACCCAGTACTTC
TRBD2,TRBV6-5,TRBJ2-3,-,CASSASGGLGDTQYF,TGTGCCAGCAGTGCTAGCGGGGGGCTGGGAGATACGCAGTATTTT
-,TRBV29-1,TRBJ1-1,-,CSVDGGALTEAFF,TGCAGCGTTGATGGTGGGGCTCTCACTGAAGCTTTCTTT
-,TRBV15,TRBJ2-6,-,CATGTGLYSGANVLTF,TGTGCCACCGGAACAGGTCTCTACTCTGGGGCCAACGTCCTGACTTTC
TRBD1,TRBV9,TRBJ2-5,-,CASSAGTGGETQYF,TGTGCCAGCAGCGCCGGGACAGGGGGGGAGACCCAGTACTTC
TRBD1,TRBV5-1,TRBJ1-2,-,CASSGGQNYGYTF,TGCGCCAGCAGCGGGGGACAGAACTATGGCTACACCTTC
-,TRBV6-1,TRBJ1-2,few,CASSTGNYGYTF,TGTGCCAGCAGTACAGGGAACTATGGCTACACCTTC
-,TRBV6-5,TRBJ2-7,-,CASTMGRGYEQYF,TGTGCCAGCACTATGGGACGGGGATACGAGCAGTACTTC
-,TRBV30,TRBJ2-5,few,CAWRQAGAYQETQYF,TGTGCCTGGAGACAAGCCGGGGCTTACCAAGAGACCCAGTACTTC
TRBD1,TRBV19,TRBJ2-7,-,CASSILRDRAYEQYF,TGTGCCAGTAGTATACTCCGGGACAGGGCCTACGAGCAGTACTTC
-,TRBV12-5,TRBJ2-7,-,CASGLGPYLGRLNEQYF,TGTGCTAGTGGTTTGGGTCCTTACCTTGGGAGGCTCAACGAGCAGTACTTC
-,TRBV6-5,TRBJ1-1,-,CASSYLRNTEAFF,TGTGCCAGCAGTTACCTGAGAAACACTGAAGCTTTCTTT
-,TRBV15,TRBJ1-1,once,CATSRAMGLTEAFF,TGTGCCACCAGCAGAGCAATGGGGTTAACTGAAGCTTTCTTT
-,TRBV5-4,TRBJ1-4,-,CASSIGTGGREKLFF,TGTGCCAGCAGCATAGGGACGGGCGGGAGAGAAAAACTGTTTTTT
-,TRBV30,TRBJ2-2,-,CAWSVQGTGELFF,TGTGCCTGGAGTGTCCAGGGGACCGGGGAGCTGTTTTTT
TRBD2,TRBV18,TRBJ2-5,-,CASSPLSGGPQETQYF,TGTGCCAGCTCACCACTGAGCGGGGGTCCCCAAGAGACCCAGTACTTC
-,TRBV5-1,TRBJ2-5,-,CASSKALEPQETQYF,TGCGCCAGCAGTAAGGCTCTGGAGCCCCAAGAGACCCAGTACTTC
TRBD1,TRBV30,TRBJ1-2,few,CAWKGQGLSWGGYTF,TGTGCCTGGAAGGGACAGGGTCTCTCATGGGGCGGCTACACCTTC
-,TRBV27,TRBJ2-7,once,CASSLAGAPRYEQYF,TGTGCCAGCAGTTTAGCGGGGGCCCCCCGTTACGAGCAGTACTTC
-,TRBV2,TRBJ1-2,-,CASRSAVPGYTF,TGTGCCAGCAGATCAGCTGTACCTGGCTACACCTTC
-,TRBV6-1,TRBJ1-3,-,CASSENRITNTIYF,TGTGCCAGCAGTGAAAATCGTATTACAAACACCATATATTTT
-,TRBV5-8,TRBJ2-1,once,CASSYVTGFPSYNEQFF,TGTGCCAGCAGCTACGTAACAGGGTTTCCTTCTTACAATGAGCAGTTCTTC
-,TRBV7-9,TRBJ1-4,-,CASSPGPLRATNEKLFF,TGTGCCAGCAGCCCCGGACCGCTCAGAGCAACTAATGAAAAACTGTTTTTT